This entry describes one T cell receptor beta chain. The antigen is unknown. TCRdb reprocessed the reads with MiXCR, giving one entry per CDR3 protein. The table has 150,000 to 200,000 distinct CDR3 sequences, approximately 15% seen once. The sample belongs to a study of T cell repertoires in cytomegalovirus infection. Study at large: Both CMV infection and a matching HLA type were indicated by public TCR beta signatures. Study-wide findings and caveats: HLA-C-restricted CMV clonotypes gave the most frequent clonotype in two of eight donors. Of the TCR beta families, the public ones yielded a cumulative frequency that identified carriers of CMV plus the relevant HLA.

Sequencing was performed on PBMCs. This sequence originates from a human donor in good health (CMV status not recorded). Some clones in this sample may be carry-over from other donors' samples.

The CDR3 sequence: CAWSVPGRTYEQYF. Here the CDR3 DNA reads TGTGCCTGGAGTGTACCGGGAAGAACCTACGAGCAGTACTTC. This chain joins TRBV30 and TRBJ2-7; perhaps TRBD2 as D (5 bases). Between the trimmed V and J ends, which lost 0 bases and 2 bases, there was a span of 11 bases. This CDR3 is 14 amino acids long. Germline CDR1 reads GTSNPN; CDR2 reads SVGIG (reference sequence).